This TCR beta chain was observed in a study of CD8 T cells in ankylosing spondylitis. This CDR3 is built from 11 residues. Trimming removed 7 bases from V and 7 bases from J, with 13 bases in between. Germline assignment: CDR1 SQVTM and CDR2 ANQGSEA. TCRdb reprocessed the 5' RACE reads with MiXCR, giving one entry per CDR3 protein. Among about 220,000 distinct CDR3 sequences listed, more than 5.5% were seen once. Study-wide points: Within ankylosing spondylitis blood, a TCR beta motif made up of roughly eight highly homologous variants appeared to be characteristic. Disease-linked clones had a CD8+ phenotype and relatively low frequency in peripheral blood.

A note on this clonotype: Its antigen is still unknown.

The chain carries TRBV29-1 and TRBJ1-1; possibly TRBD1 for D (5 bases). What was sequenced was blood, either unsorted or a sorted T cell fraction (not recorded which). The receptor was isolated from a male donor with ankylosing spondylitis. The CDR3 coding sequence is TGCAGCGCCAGGACACGCCTTGAAGCTTTCTTT. This codes for CSARTRLEAFF.